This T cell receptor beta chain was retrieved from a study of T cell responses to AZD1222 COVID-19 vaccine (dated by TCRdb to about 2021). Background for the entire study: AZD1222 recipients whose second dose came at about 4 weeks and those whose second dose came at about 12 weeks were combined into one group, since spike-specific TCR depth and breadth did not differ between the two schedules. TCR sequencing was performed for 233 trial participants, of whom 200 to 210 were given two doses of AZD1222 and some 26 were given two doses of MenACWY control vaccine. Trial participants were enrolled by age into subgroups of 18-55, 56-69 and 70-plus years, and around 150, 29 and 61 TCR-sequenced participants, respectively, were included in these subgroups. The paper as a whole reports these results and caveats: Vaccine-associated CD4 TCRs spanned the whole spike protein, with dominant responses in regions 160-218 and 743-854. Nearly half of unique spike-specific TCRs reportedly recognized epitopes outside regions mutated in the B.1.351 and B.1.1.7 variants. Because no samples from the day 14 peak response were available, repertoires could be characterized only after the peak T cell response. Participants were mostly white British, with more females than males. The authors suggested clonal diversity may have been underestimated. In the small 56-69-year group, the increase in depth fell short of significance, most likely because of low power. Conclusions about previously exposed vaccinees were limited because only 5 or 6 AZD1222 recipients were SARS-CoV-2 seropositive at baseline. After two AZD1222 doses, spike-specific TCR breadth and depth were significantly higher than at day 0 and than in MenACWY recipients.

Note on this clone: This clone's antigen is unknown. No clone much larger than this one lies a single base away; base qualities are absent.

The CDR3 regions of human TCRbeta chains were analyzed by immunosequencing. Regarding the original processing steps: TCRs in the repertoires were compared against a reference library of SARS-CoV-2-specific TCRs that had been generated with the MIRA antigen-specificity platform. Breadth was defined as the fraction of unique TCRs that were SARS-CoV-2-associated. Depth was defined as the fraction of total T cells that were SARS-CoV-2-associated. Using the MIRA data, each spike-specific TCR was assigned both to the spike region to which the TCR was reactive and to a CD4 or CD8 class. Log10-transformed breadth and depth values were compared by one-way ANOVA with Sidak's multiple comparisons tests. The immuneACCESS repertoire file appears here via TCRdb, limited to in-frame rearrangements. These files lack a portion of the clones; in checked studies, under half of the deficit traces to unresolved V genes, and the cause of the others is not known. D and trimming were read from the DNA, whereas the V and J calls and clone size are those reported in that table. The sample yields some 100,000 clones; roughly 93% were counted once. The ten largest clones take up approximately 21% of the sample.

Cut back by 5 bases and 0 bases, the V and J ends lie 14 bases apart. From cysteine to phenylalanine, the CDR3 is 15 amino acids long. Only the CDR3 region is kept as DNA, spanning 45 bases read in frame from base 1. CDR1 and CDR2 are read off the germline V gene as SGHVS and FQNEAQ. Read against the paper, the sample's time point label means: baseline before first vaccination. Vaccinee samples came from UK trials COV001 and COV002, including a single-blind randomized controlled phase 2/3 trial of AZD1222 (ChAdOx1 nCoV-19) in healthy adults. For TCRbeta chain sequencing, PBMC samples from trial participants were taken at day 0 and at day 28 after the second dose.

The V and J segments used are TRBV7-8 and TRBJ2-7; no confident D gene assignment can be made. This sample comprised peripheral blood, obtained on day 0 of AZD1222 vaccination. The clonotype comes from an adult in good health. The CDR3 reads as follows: CASSPFAAPSYEQYF. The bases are TGTGCCAGCAGCCCCTTCGCAGCGCCCTCCTACGAGCAGTACTTC.